Described below is a single T cell receptor (beta chain) sequence and its context. Germline assignment: CDR1 SQVTM and CDR2 ANQGSEA. This CDR3 is built from 11 residues. The V gene lost 7 bases and the J gene lost 7 bases, with 13 bases spanning the gap. Each CDR3 protein is one row after TCRdb ran MiXCR on the 5' RACE reads. The data contain 45,000 to 70,000 distinct CDR3 sequences, roughly 30% of them singletons. This sequence joins TRBV29-1 and TRBJ2-5; D gene unclear. The sequenced sample consisted of tumor-infiltrating memory CD4+ T cells sorted from the breast tumor. Subset meaning: memory CD4+ T cells, CD4+CD45RO+CD25-. The clonotype was recovered from a female donor with breast cancer. The CDR3 bases are TGCAGCGCAATTTGGGGAAGGACCCAGTACTTC. It encodes CSAIWGRTQYF.